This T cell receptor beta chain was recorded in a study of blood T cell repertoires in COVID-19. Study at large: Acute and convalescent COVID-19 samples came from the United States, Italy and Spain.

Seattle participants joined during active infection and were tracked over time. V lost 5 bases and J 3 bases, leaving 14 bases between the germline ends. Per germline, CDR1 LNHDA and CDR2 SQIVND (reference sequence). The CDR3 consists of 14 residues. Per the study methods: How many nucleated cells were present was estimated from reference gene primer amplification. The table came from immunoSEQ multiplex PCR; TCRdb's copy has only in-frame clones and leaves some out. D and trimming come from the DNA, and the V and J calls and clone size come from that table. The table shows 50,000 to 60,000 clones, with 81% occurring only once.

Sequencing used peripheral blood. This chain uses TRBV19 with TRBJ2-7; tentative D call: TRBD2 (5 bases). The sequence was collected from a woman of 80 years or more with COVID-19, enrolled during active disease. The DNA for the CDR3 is TGTGCCAGTAGTCGCGGAACTAGTTTCTACGAGCAGTACTTC. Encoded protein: CASSRGTSFYEQYF.